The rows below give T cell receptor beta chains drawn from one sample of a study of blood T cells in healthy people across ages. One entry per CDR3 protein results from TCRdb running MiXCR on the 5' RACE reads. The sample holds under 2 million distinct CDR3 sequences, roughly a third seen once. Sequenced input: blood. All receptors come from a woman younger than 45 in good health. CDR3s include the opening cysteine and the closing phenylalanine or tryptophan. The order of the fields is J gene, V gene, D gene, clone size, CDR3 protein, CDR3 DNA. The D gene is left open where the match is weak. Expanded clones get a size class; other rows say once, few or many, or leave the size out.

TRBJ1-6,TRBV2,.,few,CASRAGRGSRSPLHF,TGTGCCAGCAGGGCAGGGAGGGGGTCAAGATCACCCCTCCACTTT
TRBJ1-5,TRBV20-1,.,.,CSAGGKNNQPQHF,TGCAGTGCCGGGGGGAAGAACAATCAGCCCCAGCATTTT
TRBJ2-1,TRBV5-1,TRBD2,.,CASSWGTSGSPHEQFF,TGCGCCAGCAGCTGGGGGACTAGCGGGAGTCCACATGAGCAGTTCTTC
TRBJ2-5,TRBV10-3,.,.,CAISELGDSSKETQYF,TGTGCCATCAGTGAGCTGGGGGACTCGTCAAAAGAGACCCAGTACTTC
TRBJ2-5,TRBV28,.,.,CASSFPGTQYF,TGTGCCAGCAGTTTCCCCGGGACCCAGTACTTC
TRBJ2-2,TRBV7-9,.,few,CASSLRGYTGELFF,TGTGCCAGCAGCTTGAGGGGGTACACCGGGGAGCTGTTTTTT
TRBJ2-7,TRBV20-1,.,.,CSANPKAYEQYF,TGCAGTGCTAACCCTAAAGCCTACGAGCAGTACTTC
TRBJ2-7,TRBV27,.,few,CASSLDGTSYEQYF,TGTGCCAGCAGTCTGGATGGGACTTCCTACGAGCAGTACTTC
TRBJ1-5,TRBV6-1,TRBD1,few,CASRRDRGNQPQHF,TGTGCCAGCCGCCGGGACAGGGGCAATCAGCCCCAGCATTTT
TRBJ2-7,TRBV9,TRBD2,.,CTSSKTGLAVEQYF,TGTACCAGCAGCAAAACGGGACTAGCGGTCGAGCAGTACTTC
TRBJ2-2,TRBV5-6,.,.,CASSLAFRPENTGELFF,TGTGCCAGCAGCTTGGCTTTCAGGCCTGAGAACACCGGGGAGCTGTTTTTT
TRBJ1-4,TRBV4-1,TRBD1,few,CASSRETGGYEKLFF,TGCGCCAGCAGCCGAGAGACAGGGGGCTATGAAAAACTGTTTTTT
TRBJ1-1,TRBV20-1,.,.,CSAPGNAEAFF,TGCAGTGCTCCCGGCAACGCTGAAGCTTTCTTT
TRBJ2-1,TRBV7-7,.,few,CASSLTLRNYNEQFF,TGTGCCAGCAGCCTCACACTAAGGAACTACAATGAGCAGTTCTTC
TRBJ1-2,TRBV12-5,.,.,CASGLVLSSANYGYTF,TGTGCTAGTGGTTTGGTGTTGTCCTCCGCCAACTATGGCTACACCTTC
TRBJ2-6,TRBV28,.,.,CASRRSSGANVLTF,TGTGCCAGCAGGCGTAGCTCTGGGGCCAACGTCCTGACTTTC
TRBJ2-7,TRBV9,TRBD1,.,CASSDPGGYEQYF,TGTGCCAGCAGCGACCCAGGGGGCTACGAGCAGTACTTC
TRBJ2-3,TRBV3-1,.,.,CASSQDAPGGEGNTQYF,TGTGCCAGCAGCCAAGATGCCCCCGGCGGGGAAGGGAATACGCAGTATTTT
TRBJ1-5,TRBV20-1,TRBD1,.,CSARYRGYNQPQHF,TGCAGTGCTAGGTACAGGGGGTACAATCAGCCCCAGCATTTT
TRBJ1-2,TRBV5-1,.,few,CASSLGGTPRNYGYTF,TGCGCCAGCAGCTTGGGGGGGACCCCAAGAAACTATGGCTACACCTTC
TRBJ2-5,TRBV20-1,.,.,CSARDGRKTQYF,TGCAGTGCTAGAGATGGTCGGAAGACCCAGTACTTC
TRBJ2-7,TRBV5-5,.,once,CASRPSLPSGEQYF,TGTGCCAGCAGGCCATCGCTCCCGTCCGGCGAGCAGTACTTC
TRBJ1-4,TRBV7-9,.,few,CASSLPGEKLFF,TGTGCCAGCAGCTTACCCGGTGAAAAACTGTTTTTT
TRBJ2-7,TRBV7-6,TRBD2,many,CASSLGTSGSTYEQYF,TGCGCCAGCAGCTTGGGGACTAGCGGGTCAACCTACGAGCAGTACTTC
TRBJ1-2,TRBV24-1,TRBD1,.,CATSDMTGNGYTF,TGTGCCACCAGTGACATGACAGGGAATGGCTACACCTTC
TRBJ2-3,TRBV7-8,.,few,CACSGSFGGDTQYF,TGTGCCTGCAGTGGGTCGTTTGGGGGAGATACGCAGTATTTT
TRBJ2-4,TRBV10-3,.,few,CAIPPATKNIQYF,TGTGCCATCCCCCCGGCCACCAAAAACATTCAGTACTTC
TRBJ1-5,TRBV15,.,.,CATSSQEGRNQPRHF,TGTGCCACCAGCTCCCAAGAGGGCCGCAATCAGCCCCGGCATTTT
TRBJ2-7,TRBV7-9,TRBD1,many,CASSLEQGNPYEQYF,TGTGCCAGCAGCTTAGAACAGGGGAACCCCTACGAGCAGTACTTC
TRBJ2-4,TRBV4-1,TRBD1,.,CASSHRGQGGNIQYF,TGCGCCAGCAGCCACCGCGGACAGGGAGGAAACATTCAGTACTTC
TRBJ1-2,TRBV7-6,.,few,CASSSNVRGEDGYTF,TGTGCCAGCAGCTCTAATGTCAGGGGTGAGGATGGCTACACCTTC
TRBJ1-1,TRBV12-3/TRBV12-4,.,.,CASRPFDMNTEAFF,TGTGCCAGCAGACCATTCGACATGAACACTGAAGCTTTCTTT
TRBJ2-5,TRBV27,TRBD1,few,CASSLFPGQGQETQYF,TGTGCCAGCAGTTTGTTCCCGGGACAGGGTCAAGAGACCCAGTACTTC
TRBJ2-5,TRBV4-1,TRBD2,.,CASSQEGSGGAWETQYF,TGCGCCAGCAGCCAAGAAGGTAGCGGGGGGGCATGGGAGACCCAGTACTTC
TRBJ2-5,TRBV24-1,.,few,CATSDPASDALETQYF,TGTGCCACCAGTGACCCGGCGAGCGACGCCCTCGAGACCCAGTACTTC
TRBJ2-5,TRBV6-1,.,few,CASSEVWGETQYF,TGTGCCAGCAGTGAAGTCTGGGGAGAGACCCAGTACTTC
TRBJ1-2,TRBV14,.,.,CASSQPRYGYTF,TGTGCCAGCAGCCAACCTCGGTATGGCTACACCTTC
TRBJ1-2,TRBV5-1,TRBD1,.,CASSLRMDRGSYGYTF,TGCGCCAGCAGCCTCAGGATGGACAGGGGATCATATGGCTACACCTTC
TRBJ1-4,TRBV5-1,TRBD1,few,CASRRQGATNEKLFF,TGCGCCAGCAGGAGACAGGGGGCGACTAATGAAAAACTGTTTTTT
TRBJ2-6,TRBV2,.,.,CASRRQLIDSGANALTF,TGTGCCAGCAGGAGACAGTTAATCGACTCTGGGGCCAACGCCCTGACTTTC
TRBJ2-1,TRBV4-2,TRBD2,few,CASSQDEGLAGVNEQFF,TGTGCCAGCAGCCAAGATGAGGGACTAGCGGGGGTTAATGAGCAGTTCTTC